What follows are 3 T cell receptor beta chains derived from one specimen sequenced in a study of blood T cell repertoires in COVID-19. Clones were sequenced by immunoSEQ multiplex PCR, and TCRdb holds only the in-frame ones, with some missing. The table shows 92,000 or so clones, with about two thirds occurring only once. The sequenced sample consisted of peripheral blood. All receptors come from a woman of 80 years or more with acute or convalescent COVID-19.

The V and J genes are TRBV2 and TRBJ2-5; the D gene is possibly TRBD1 (5 bases). The germline V gene has CDR1 SNHLY and CDR2 FYNNEI. The CDR3 has 13 residues. V was shortened by 7 bases and J by 6 bases, with 15 bases between the two germline ends. The CDR3 coding sequence is TGTGCCAGCATTCAAGGGGTTAGGCAGACCCAGTACTTC. This encodes CASIQGVRQTQYF.

This clone appeared a single time. The chain has TRBV7-2 and TRBJ1-5; TRBD1 matches 8 bases. The CDR3 has 15 residues. V lost 2 bases and J lost 2; bases outside the gene matches: 2. Germline V gene sequence: CDR1 SGHTA, CDR2 FQGNSA. The CDR3 sequence is CASSLQTGGNQPQHF. The CDR3 nucleotides read TGTGCCAGCAGCTTACAGACAGGGGGCAATCAGCCCCAGCATTTT.

Concerning this clone itself: Just one base apart from a much larger clone, this may be a read error. CDR3 loop: CASSLEMNTEAFF. The CDR3 DNA reads as TGTGCCAGCAGCTTAGAGATGAACACTGAAGCTTTCTTT. The chain couples TRBV7-3 to TRBJ1-1; D is unresolved. CDR3 length: 13 amino acids. With 2 bases removed from V and 0 bases from J, the gap between germline ends came to 4 bases. Germline CDR1 SGHTA, CDR2 FQGTGA.